This entry lists 5 T cell receptor beta chains sequenced from one sample in a study of blood T cell repertoires in COVID-19. Clones were read by immunoSEQ multiplex PCR, and TCRdb kept only the in-frame ones, dropping some. The sample shows approximately 100,000 clones, about 85% of them seen only once. The sequenced sample was peripheral blood. Receptor source: a woman between 70 and 85 years old with active or convalescent COVID-19.

This clone was detected only once. This chain connects TRBV6-2 or TRBV6-3 to TRBJ2-5; D is unclear. CDR3 length equals 14 residues. V lost 4 bases to trimming and J lost 0 bases, with 9 bases between them. Germline loops: CDR1 MNHEY, CDR2 SVGEGT. The CDR3 loop is CASSSRNNQETQYF. The CDR3 DNA reads TGTGCCAGCAGTTCCCGCAACAACCAAGAGACCCAGTACTTC.

The V gene is TRBV25-1, the J gene TRBJ2-1; a possible D gene is TRBD2 (7 bases). Between the trimmed V and J ends, which lost 1 base and 4 bases, there was a span of 11 bases. The CDR3 runs 15 residues. The V gene's germline CDR1 is MGHDK and CDR2 SYGVNS. CDR3 coding DNA: TGTGCCAGCAGTGAATTAGGGGGGGTATACAATGAGCAGTTCTTC. This gives the protein CASSELGGVYNEQFF.

The chain uses TRBV29-1 and TRBJ2-3; maybe TRBD1 (6 bases). Trimming cost V 7 bases and J 4 bases, with 18 bases left between them. Germline CDR1 and CDR2: SQVTM and ANQGSEA. The CDR3 loop spans 14 amino acids. The DNA for the CDR3 is TGCAGCGCCCGCCCCGCAGGGGCTTCAGATACGCAGTATTTT. Translating gives CSARPAGASDTQYF.

This clone appeared once. This chain connects TRBV12-1 to TRBJ2-5; TRBD1 reflects the table's D call only, with no check against the DNA. TRBV12-1 is shown as a pseudogene. The CDR3 spans 15 residues. The CDR3 DNA reads as TGTGCCACCTTAAAGGGGGGACAGTCCCAAGAGACCCAGTACTTC. Translating gives CATLKGGQSQETQYF.

V usage is TRBV28 and J usage is TRBJ1-3; D possibly corresponds to TRBD1 (5 bases). In germline, CDR1 is MDHEN, CDR2 SYDVKM. The CDR3 sequence is 16 residues long. V was shortened by 3 bases and J by 0 bases, with 12 bases between the two germline ends. The CDR3 nucleotides are TGTGCCAGCAGTTTTGTAGGGGCACCCTCTGGAAACACCATATATTTT. Translating gives CASSFVGAPSGNTIYF. Full variable domain (missing parts from reference TRBV28 and TRBJ1-3): DVKVTQSSRYLVKRTGEKVFLECVQDMDHENMFWYRQDPGLGLRLIYFSYDVKMKEKGDIPEGYSVSREKKERFSLILESASTNQTSMYLCASSFVGAPSGNTIYFGEGSWLTVV.